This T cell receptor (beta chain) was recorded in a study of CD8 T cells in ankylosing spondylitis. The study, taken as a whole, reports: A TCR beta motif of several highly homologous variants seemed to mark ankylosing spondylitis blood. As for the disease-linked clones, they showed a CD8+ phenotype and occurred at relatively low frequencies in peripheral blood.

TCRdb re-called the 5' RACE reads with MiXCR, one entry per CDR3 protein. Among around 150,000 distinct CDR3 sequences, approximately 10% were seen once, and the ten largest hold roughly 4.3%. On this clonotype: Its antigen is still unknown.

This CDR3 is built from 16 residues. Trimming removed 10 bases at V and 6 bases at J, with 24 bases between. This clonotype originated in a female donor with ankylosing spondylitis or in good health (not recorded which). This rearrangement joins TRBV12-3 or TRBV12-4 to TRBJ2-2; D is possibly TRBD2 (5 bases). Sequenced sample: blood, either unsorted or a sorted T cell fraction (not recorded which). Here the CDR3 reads CATSKNPYSAAGELFF. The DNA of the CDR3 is TGTGCCACCAGCAAAAATCCTTATAGCGCAGCCGGGGAGCTGTTTTTT.